This entry is about one TCR beta chain. Employing constant-segment primers, 5'RACE generated TCR alpha and TCR beta cDNA libraries bearing sample barcodes and UMIs. One entry per CDR3 protein results from TCRdb running MiXCR on the 5' RACE reads. The data hold about 400,000 distinct CDR3 sequences, with around 17% observed a single time. The data originate from a study of T-cell memory formation after mild COVID-19. CDR3 length equals 13 residues. Trimming cost V 4 bases and J 9 bases; bases outside gene matches: 1. Germline CDR1 is KGHSH and CDR2 is LQKENI. Sequencing used PBMCs or a T cell subset sorted from them (not recorded which). The TCR sequence derives from a man younger than 35 who had mild COVID-19 (a few samples of this study predate the infection). Cell type and time point are not known. V is TRBV18 and J is TRBJ2-1, with 12 bases aligning to TRBD1. The CDR3 is CASSLGQGAEQFF. CDR3 in DNA: TGTGCCAGCTCACTGGGACAGGGGGCTGAGCAGTTCTTC.